The 19 T cell receptor beta chains below were found in one sample sequenced in a study of cytomegalovirus exposure and HLA in healthy donors. The PCR made use of 60 Vbeta and 13 Jbeta primers. TCRdb keeps only in-frame clones here, not all; method: immunoSEQ multiplex PCR. The data show over 200,000 clones, with about 75% seen just once and about 1.9% held by the top ten. The sequenced sample was PBMCs. The receptors were gathered from a woman under 40 in good health and CMV-seronegative.

J is TRBJ1-1 and V is TRBV7-9, with TRBD1 matching over 10 bases. CDR3 size: 17 residues. V was clipped by 3 bases and J by 1 base; unmatched bases: 8. From germline, CDR1 is SEHNR and CDR2 FQNEAQ (reference sequence). CDR3: CASSLEPGQGENTEAFF. Here the CDR3 DNA reads TGTGCCAGCAGCTTGGAACCAGGACAGGGGGAGAACACTGAAGCTTTCTTT.

The chain is built from TRBV7-3 and TRBJ2-3; 8 bases match TRBD2. There are 14 residues in the CDR3. Germline V CDR1 and CDR2: SGHTA, FQGTGA. Losses at the gene ends were 4 bases for V and 6 bases for J; bases not matched to a gene: 6. CDR3 coding DNA: TGTGCCAGCAGCTCGTCCGGGGGGGGTGATACGCAGTATTTT. It yields the protein CASSSSGGGDTQYF.

This sequence joins TRBV23-1 and TRBJ2-3; D perhaps matches TRBD1 (5 bases). TRBV23-1 is sorted into the ORF group, with uncertain function. This CDR3 comprises 16 residues. Deletions cut 2 bases from V and 4 bases from J, with 16 bases between. The CDR3 loop is CASSQGVRVQADTQYF. In nucleotides, the CDR3 is TGCGCCAGCAGTCAAGGGGTCAGGGTTCAGGCAGATACGCAGTATTTT.

CDR3 in DNA: TGTGCTAGTGGTTTTAGACGGGACACTGAAGCTTTCTTT. Translation: CASGFRRDTEAFF. The chain links TRBV12-5 to TRBJ1-1, with D hard to call. The CDR3 contains 13 residues. In germline, CDR1 is LGHNT, CDR2 FRNRAP. V was cut by 3 bases and J by 3 bases, with 8 bases left in between.

V is TRBV27 and J is TRBJ2-7, with a possible D match to TRBD2 (6 bases). CDR3 length: 16 residues. Per germline, CDR1 MNHEY and CDR2 SMNVEV (reference sequence). V dropped 4 bases and J dropped 7 bases, with 23 bases sitting between them. The chain's CDR3 is CASSSLPTRGLGEQYF. The CDR3 coding sequence is TGTGCCAGCAGTTCGTTGCCGACTAGGGGACTGGGGGAGCAGTACTTC.

The chain employs TRBV9 and TRBJ2-4; 14 bases are a match to TRBD2. The CDR3 has 16 amino acids. Germline V gene data show CDR1 as SGDLS and CDR2 as YYNGEE. The V and J ends lost 4 bases and 8 bases, in that order; junction bases with no gene match: 8. CDR3 loop: CASSPTSGRARDIQYF. The CDR3 DNA reads as TGTGCCAGCAGCCCGACTAGCGGGAGGGCGAGGGACATTCAGTACTTC.

The CDR3, as DNA: TGTGCCACCAGCAGAGATAATACGGTGCTGCGAGGTGAAGCTTTCTTT. Its protein is CATSRDNTVLRGEAFF. J is TRBJ1-1 and V is TRBV15; D gene uncertain. The CDR3 totals 16 residues. Germline V CDR1 and CDR2: LNHNV, YYDKDF (reference sequence). Trimming removed 0 bases at V and 7 bases at J, with 18 bases between. The variable domain in full, completed from reference TRBV15 and TRBJ1-1, reads DAMVIQNPRYQVTQFGKPVTLSCSQTLNHNVMYWYQQKSSQAPKLLFHYYDKDFNNEADTPDNFQSRRPNTSFCFLDIRSPGLGDTAMYLCATSRDNTVLRGEAFFGQGTRLTVV.

Worth noting for this clone: This sample also contains other DNA sequences that code for the same CDR3. The chain is built from TRBV27 and TRBJ2-7; 7 nucleotides line up with TRBD1. There are 13 residues in the CDR3. J gave up 1 base and V 6 bases, and 3 bases lay outside the gene matches. Germline V gives CDR1 MNHEY, CDR2 SMNVEV (reference sequence). The CDR3 nucleotides are TGTGCCAGCAGACGACAGGGTTCCTACGAGCAGTACTTC. It yields the protein CASRRQGSYEQYF.

This chain uses TRBV19 with TRBJ1-1, with D possibly being TRBD1 (6 bases). The V end lost 5 bases, the J end lost 8 bases, and 15 bases lay between the germline ends. This CDR3 region has 13 residues. Germline CDR1 and CDR2: LNHDA and SQIVND (reference sequence). The CDR3 sequence is CASSLGTSAEAFF. DNA of the CDR3: TGTGCCAGTAGTCTTGGGACATCGGCCGAAGCTTTCTTT. Variable domain in full (rest from reference TRBV19 and TRBJ1-1): DGGITQSPKYLFRKEGQNVTLSCEQNLNHDAMYWYRQDPGQGLRLIYYSQIVNDFQKGDIAEGYSVSREKKESFPLTVTSAQKNPTAFYLCASSLGTSAEAFFGQGTRLTVV.

This clone was counted only a few times. In DNA form, the CDR3 reads TGTGCCAGCAGCACGACAGGGGAAGAGACCCAGTACTTC. This gives the protein CASSTTGEETQYF. The chain carries TRBV21-1 and TRBJ2-5; TRBD1, as called in the table, went unchecked against the DNA. TRBV21-1 represents a pseudogene. CDR3 length: 13 amino acids.

The chain combines TRBV6-5 with TRBJ1-2; D is uncertain. Trimming shortened V by 7 bases and J by 4 bases, and 13 bases separated the two germline ends. The CDR3 totals 13 residues. Germline CDR1 and CDR2: MNHEY and SVGAGI. The chain's CDR3 is CASTKGGLYGYTF. The CDR3 bases are TGTGCCAGCACCAAAGGAGGGCTCTATGGCTACACCTTC.

The CDR3 loop is CASSVILGGAGELFF. In DNA form, the CDR3 reads TGTGCCAGTAGCGTAATCCTTGGGGGGGCCGGGGAGCTGTTTTTT. This sequence joins TRBV19 and TRBJ2-2; 7 positions agree with TRBD2. Unmatched junction bases numbered 10, after V lost 6 bases and J lost 6 bases. Germline CDR1 and CDR2: LNHDA and SQIVND (reference sequence). The CDR3 spans 15 residues.

This clone was seen a handful of times. The chain couples TRBV7-3 to TRBJ1-1; D ambiguous. Germline assignment: CDR1 SGHTA and CDR2 FQGTGA. V lost 3 bases to trimming and J lost 0 bases, with 5 bases between them. This CDR3 has 13 amino acids. CDR3 sequence reads: CASSFGLNTEAFF. Written as DNA, the CDR3 is TGTGCCAGCAGCTTCGGGTTGAACACTGAAGCTTTCTTT.

The V and J genes are TRBV6-1 and TRBJ1-4, with a tentative D call TRBD1 (6 bases). V lost 5 bases to trimming and J lost 2 bases, with 9 bases between them. The CDR3 runs to 14 residues. Germline V gene lookup returns CDR1 MNHNS and CDR2 SASEGT. CDR3 sequence reads: CASSSGDTNEKLFF. DNA of the CDR3: TGTGCCAGCAGTTCAGGGGATACTAATGAAAAACTGTTTTTT.

The V call is TRBV18, the J call TRBJ2-7, with TRBD1 matching 7 bases. In germline, CDR1 is KGHSH, CDR2 LQKENI. After removal of 3 bases from V and 6 bases from J, the junction contained 5 bases not matched to a gene. CDR3 length equals 13 residues. CDR3 in DNA: TGTGCCAGCTCACCTGAGGGGGCTCGCGAGCAGTACTTC. Translated, it gives CASSPEGAREQYF. Full variable domain (missing parts from reference TRBV18 and TRBJ2-7): NAGVMQNPRHLVRRRGQEARLRCSPMKGHSHVYWYRQLPEEGLKFMVYLQKENIIDESGMPKERFSAEFPKEGPSILRIQQVVRGDSAAYFCASSPEGAREQYFGPGTRLTVT.

This clone was counted between two and nine times. The V call is TRBV19, the J call TRBJ2-3; perhaps TRBD2 as D (5 bases). The germline V gene has CDR1 LNHDA and CDR2 SQIVND (reference sequence). Trimming took 7 bases from V and 1 from J, leaving 15 bases between them. This CDR3 region has 15 residues. CDR3 region: CASKRSLAGTDTQYF. CDR3 bases: TGTGCCAGTAAGCGTTCGCTAGCTGGCACAGATACGCAGTATTTT.

V usage is TRBV9 and J usage is TRBJ1-5; D not certain. The CDR3 has 15 amino acids. The V end lost 0 bases, the J end lost 0 bases, and 7 bases lay between the germline ends. Germline CDR1 SGDLS, CDR2 YYNGEE. This CDR3 is CASSVGHSSNQPQHF. CDR3 bases: TGTGCCAGCAGCGTAGGACATTCTAGCAATCAGCCCCAGCATTTT.

This clone was counted a few times. A much more abundant neighbour one base away suggests this may be a read error. Without the conserved terminal phenylalanine or tryptophan, this CDR3 likely stems from a read error. This sequence joins TRBV6-5 and TRBJ2-2; TRBD2 aligns across 10 bases. CDR3 length equals 16 residues. With 4 bases clipped from V and 5 bases from J, the junction kept 7 bases outside the gene matches. Germline CDR1 is MNHEY and CDR2 is SVGAGI. CDR3 amino acids: CASSLLAGLGTGELFL. Here the CDR3 DNA reads TGTGCCAGCAGTTTACTAGCGGGGCTAGGGACCGGGGAGCTGTTTTTG.

A few counts support this clone. The chain employs TRBV9 and TRBJ2-3; 9 bases map to TRBD1. Germline CDR1 reads SGDLS; CDR2 reads YYNGEE. J gave up 2 bases and V 4 bases, and 5 bases lay outside the gene matches. The CDR3 spans 15 residues. In DNA, the CDR3 is TGTGCCAGCAGCACCGGGACAGGGCCCACAGATACGCAGTATTTT. Its protein product is CASSTGTGPTDTQYF. Drawing the rest from reference TRBV9 and TRBJ2-3, the complete variable domain is DSGVTQTPKHLITATGQRVTLRCSPRSGDLSVYWYQQSLDQGLQFLIQYYNGEERAKGNILERFSAQQFPDLHSELNLSSLELGDSALYFCASSTGTGPTDTQYFGPGTRLTVL.